These T cell receptor beta chains were read from a single sample in a study of immune heterogeneity within non-small cell lung tumors. TCRdb fed the multiplex PCR reads into MiXCR, producing one record per CDR3 protein. The repertoire consists of 30,000 to 40,000 distinct CDR3 sequences, with around 26% occurring once and the leading ten covering roughly 4%. Specimen: lung tumor tissue. These receptors were obtained from a man in his forties or fifties with non-small cell lung cancer. CDR3s leave out the opening cysteine and the closing phenylalanine or tryptophan.

TRBJ2-3,TRBV11-3,ASRSGIADTQY
TRBJ1-1,TRBV28,ASSFSGWNTEAF
TRBJ2-3,TRBV3-1,ASSQDRTTLD
TRBJ1-6,TRBV7-3,ASSLQGQTNSPLH
TRBJ1-2,TRBV10-2,ASSSTNGYT
TRBJ2-2,TRBV10-3,AISPAGDTGELF
TRBJ2-2,TRBV11-3,ASSLSLTRTGELF
TRBJ1-5,TRBV12-3/TRBV12-4,ASSLRDRSNQPQH
TRBJ1-5,TRBV4-3,ASSPLPGTQPQH
TRBJ2-7,TRBV4-1,ASSLRDTTYEQY
TRBJ2-5,TRBV4-1,ASSQTGRETQY
TRBJ2-7,TRBV11-3,ASSFGHSYEQY
TRBJ2-7,TRBV28,ASSLQGAIPSYEQY
TRBJ1-1,TRBV5-5,ASRPNRDRNTEAF
TRBJ1-2,TRBV18,ASSPGGRNGYT
TRBJ2-2,TRBV24-1,ATSDSRGRISGELF
TRBJ2-3,TRBV6-2/TRBV6-3,ASRRGPGGTDTQY
TRBJ2-1,TRBV5-1,ASTPQGANYNEQF
TRBJ1-2,TRBV12-3/TRBV12-4,ASSYVYYGYT
TRBJ1-5,TRBV3-1,ASSQGSLNQPQH
TRBJ2-5,TRBV7-2,VSSLSKGGVETQY
TRBJ2-7,TRBV6-1,ASRTSGRAQEEQY
TRBJ1-2,TRBV5-6,ASSLDVAYGYT
TRBJ2-3,TRBV20-1,SARWSYYGTDTQY
TRBJ2-1,TRBV6-5,ASSYTYGGTGDQF
TRBJ1-1,TRBV5-1,ASSQDGTNTESF
TRBJ2-1,TRBV24-1,ATSVNNEQF
TRBJ2-1,TRBV12-5,ASIRDSLGNEQF
TRBJ2-6,TRBV11-3,ASSPGTGVSGANVLT
TRBJ2-2,TRBV11-3,ASSLWWESNTGKLF
TRBJ1-6,TRBV12-3/TRBV12-4,ASSLERARSPLH
TRBJ1-2,TRBV10-3,AISEDSEANYGYT
TRBJ1-1,TRBV9,ASSVGGGGVNTEAF
TRBJ2-2,TRBV18,ASSRNRPQTSNTGELF
TRBJ2-5,TRBV30,AWSRLGVRETQY
TRBJ2-4,TRBV6-1,ASSFDRETKNIQY
TRBJ2-1,TRBV20-1,SASRQGAQGEQF
TRBJ2-5,TRBV19,ASSSGTGHGTQY
TRBJ1-2,TRBV11-3,ASSLERGGGDYGYT
TRBJ1-3,TRBV10-3,ATGQGSTGNTIY
TRBJ2-2,TRBV24-1,ATGRDRVGELF
TRBJ2-7,TRBV30,ASNRAPKFEEQY
TRBJ1-6,TRBV27,ASSLFNSPLH
TRBJ1-1,TRBV20-1,SASGTAGNTEAF
TRBJ2-7,TRBV19,ASRPPGTGSYEQY
TRBJ2-1,TRBV7-3,ASSQGRMIYNEQF
TRBJ1-1,TRBV12-3/TRBV12-4,ASRPGTGNTEAF
TRBJ2-3,TRBV24-1,ATNDFTSGSTDTQY
TRBJ2-7,TRBV5-5,ASSSTGTAYEQY
TRBJ2-7,TRBV6-1,ASGPRGYEQY
TRBJ2-7,TRBV7-8,ASSSTRGRYEQY
TRBJ2-7,TRBV30,AWSTGTYEQY
TRBJ2-7,TRBV6-2/TRBV6-3,ASVGTGGCQEQY
TRBJ2-5,TRBV6-6,ASSYSPFLAGDKTQY